Shown below are 30 T cell receptor beta chains from a single sample sequenced in a study of OX40 agonist ivuxolimab in advanced cancers. The table came from immunoSEQ multiplex PCR; TCRdb's copy has only in-frame clones and leaves some out. Among tens of thousands of clones listed, roughly nine tenths were seen once. The material sequenced was CD4+ or CD8+ T cells sorted from blood, taken in a trial of the OX40 agonist ivuxolimab. The origin of the receptors is an adult with an advanced solid tumor such as melanoma, head and neck, liver or kidney cancer.

V is TRBV5-4 and J is TRBJ2-3; 8 nucleotides agree with TRBD2. The junction had 8 bases not matched to a gene; V was cut back by 2 bases and J by 3 bases. CDR3 length: 16 residues. The germline V gene has CDR1 SGHNT and CDR2 YYREEE (reference sequence). CDR3 sequence reads: CASSLLGRAATDTQYF. CDR3 in DNA: TGTGCCAGCAGCTTACTCGGGAGGGCCGCTACAGATACGCAGTATTTT.

The chain links TRBV5-1 to TRBJ1-1, with 9 nucleotides matching TRBD1. The CDR3 is 14 residues long. Looked up from germline, CDR1 is SGHRS and CDR2 is YFSETQ. Trimming took 2 bases from V and 4 from J; bases not matched to a gene: 3. The CDR3 sequence: CASSFTGGSTEAFF. The CDR3 nucleotides read TGCGCCAGCAGCTTCACAGGGGGCTCCACTGAAGCTTTCTTT.

The chain combines TRBV13 with TRBJ1-4, with D perhaps TRBD1 (5 bases). The CDR3 runs 18 residues. In germline, CDR1 is PRHDT, CDR2 FYEKMQ (reference sequence). With 0 bases removed from V and 0 bases from J, the gap between germline ends came to 14 bases. The CDR3 protein is CASSLGLIVTATNEKLFF. For the CDR3, the DNA is TGTGCCAGCAGCTTAGGCCTAATCGTGACAGCAACTAATGAAAAACTGTTTTTT. Full variable domain (rest looked up from reference TRBV13 and TRBJ1-4): AAGVIQSPRHLIKEKRETATLKCYPIPRHDTVYWYQQGPGQDPQFLISFYEKMQSDKGSIPDRFSAQQFSDYHSELNMSSLELGDSALYFCASSLGLIVTATNEKLFFGSGTQLSVL.

This chain's CDR3 is CASSFALPPDTQYF. The CDR3 DNA sequence: TGTGCCAGCAGCTTTGCCCTTCCTCCAGATACGCAGTATTTT. The chain combines TRBV7-2 with TRBJ2-3; D unresolved. With 3 bases removed from V and 4 bases from J, the gap between germline ends came to 11 bases. The CDR3 is 14 amino acids. Germline V gene data show CDR1 as SGHTA and CDR2 as FQGNSA. The full variable domain, completed using reference TRBV7-2 and TRBJ2-3, is GAGVSQSPSNKVTEKGKDVELRCDPISGHTALYWYRQSLGQGLEFLIYFQGNSAPDKSGLPSDRFSAERTGGSVSTLTIQRTQQEDSAVYLCASSFALPPDTQYFGPGTRLTVL.

The V and J genes are TRBV4-1 and TRBJ2-1; TRBD2 matches at 14 bases. This CDR3 region has 16 residues. The junction had 6 bases not matched to a gene; V was cut back by 3 bases and J by 8 bases. Germline CDR1 reads MGHRA; CDR2 reads YSYEKL. CDR3 coding DNA: TGCGCCAGCAGCCACCCGGGACTAGCGGGAGATTATGAGCAGTTCTTC. Encoded protein: CASSHPGLAGDYEQFF.

V is TRBV6-5 and J is TRBJ1-1, with 8 bases that match TRBD1. The trim removed 4 bases at V and 5 bases at J, leaving 6 bases unmatched. Germline lookup yields CDR1 MNHEY and CDR2 SVGAGI. There are 14 residues in the CDR3. This CDR3 reads CASSWDRRRTEAFF. The CDR3 nucleotides are TGTGCCAGCAGTTGGGACAGGCGGCGAACTGAAGCTTTCTTT.

The CDR3 sequence: CASSSTDTQYF. CDR3 nucleotides: TGTGCCAGCAGCTCCACAGATACGCAGTATTTT. The chain links TRBV5-6 to TRBJ2-3, with D unclear. This CDR3 spans 11 amino acids. Looked up from germline, CDR1 is SGHDT and CDR2 is YYEEEE. V lost 3 bases and J lost 2, with 1 base in between.

The CDR3 spells CASSLLGGSQSYEQYF. CDR3 coding DNA: TGCGCCAGCAGTTTACTAGGCGGGAGCCAGTCCTACGAGCAGTACTTC. V and J are TRBV5-1 and TRBJ2-7, with 7 nucleotides matching TRBD2. With V trimmed by 5 bases and J by 1 base, 12 bases remained unmatched. The CDR3 is made up of 16 amino acids. Germline V gene sequence: CDR1 SGHRS, CDR2 YFSETQ.

The chain carries TRBV6-5 and TRBJ2-5; D is uncertain. The V and J ends lost 0 bases and 5 bases respectively, with 13 bases between them. The CDR3 has 15 amino acids. From germline, CDR1 is MNHEY and CDR2 SVGAGI. This CDR3 is CASSYSGAVLETQYF. As DNA, the CDR3 is TGTGCCAGCAGTTACTCCGGAGCCGTTTTGGAGACCCAGTACTTC.

A few counts support this clone. The CDR3 region is CASSSEARETQYF. The CDR3 bases are TGCGCCAGCAGCTCCGAAGCTCGAGAGACCCAGTACTTC. The chain carries TRBV5-1 and TRBJ2-5; D not certain. CDR1 is SGHRS, CDR2 YFSETQ, per germline. The CDR3 consists of 13 residues. V gave up 3 bases and J gave up 4 bases, with 10 bases separating them.

The J gene is TRBJ1-4, the V gene TRBV4-1; 11 positions match TRBD1. CDR3 size: 14 residues. V shed 8 bases and J 7 bases; nucleotides not matched to a gene: 6. The V gene's germline CDR1 is MGHRA and CDR2 YSYEKL. The CDR3 sequence: CASRTGGVGEKLFF. The CDR3, as DNA: TGCGCCAGCCGGACAGGGGGCGTCGGTGAAAAACTGTTTTTT.

The chain combines TRBV7-3 with TRBJ2-4, with D possibly TRBD2 on 6 matching bases. The ends were cut back, 4 bases at V and 9 bases at J, with 16 bases in the middle. The CDR3 consists of 14 residues. CDR1 and CDR2 from the germline V gene are SGHTA and FQGTGA. The CDR3 loop reads CASSSHPGEGIQYF. The CDR3 DNA sequence: TGTGCCAGCAGCTCGCATCCGGGGGAAGGCATTCAGTACTTC.

The chain combines TRBV2 with TRBJ1-6; maybe TRBD1 (5 bases). CDR1 and CDR2 (germline): SNHLY, FYNNEI. The CDR3 sequence is 13 residues long. V was cut by 4 bases and J by 12 bases, with 13 bases left in between. The CDR3 bases are TGTGCCAGCAGTGGATCGGGGGGTGGACCCCTCCACTTT. This sequence encodes CASSGSGGGPLHF. The whole variable domain, filled in from reference TRBV2 and TRBJ1-6, reads EPEVTQTPSHQVTQMGQEVILRCVPISNHLYFYWYRQILGQKVEFLVSFYNNEISEKSEIFDDQFSVERPDGSNFTLKIRSTKLEDSAMYFCASSGSGGGPLHFGNGTRLTVT.

V gene TRBV7-3 combines with J gene TRBJ2-3; TRBD2 agrees at 10 bases. This CDR3 is built from 19 residues. Germline trimming cut 5 bases from V and 4 bases from J; bases unmatched to any gene: 18. The V gene's germline CDR1 is SGHTA and CDR2 FQGTGA. The CDR3 loop reads CASSPKDPRGSGRSDTQYF. CDR3 in DNA: TGTGCCAGCAGCCCTAAAGACCCTCGGGGTAGCGGGAGGTCAGATACGCAGTATTTT.

The chain has TRBV7-9 and TRBJ1-2; unclear D gene. Germline-derived CDR1 and CDR2 are SEHNR and FQNEAQ (reference sequence). This CDR3 is 12 amino acids long. The V end lost 5 bases, the J end lost 7 bases, and 11 bases lay between the germline ends. The CDR3 DNA follows: TGTGCCAGCAGCACGGGGATGGTTGGCTACACCTTC. The encoded protein is CASSTGMVGYTF.

The chain links TRBV18 to TRBJ1-5; no definite D call. The CDR3 contains 16 residues. Germline V gene data show CDR1 as KGHSH and CDR2 as LQKENI. V gave up 3 bases and J gave up 2 bases, with 14 bases separating them. CDR3 sequence: CASSPSGLAGNQPQHF. The CDR3 region has the DNA TGTGCCAGCTCACCCTCCGGTTTGGCGGGCAATCAGCCCCAGCATTTT.

The CDR3 loop is CASSVASGRANEQFF. Written as DNA, the CDR3 is TGTGCCAGCAGCGTAGCTAGCGGGAGGGCCAATGAGCAGTTCTTC. The chain links TRBV9 to TRBJ2-1; 12 bases agree with TRBD2. The germline gives CDR1 SGDLS, CDR2 YYNGEE. The CDR3 spans 15 residues. V gave up 0 bases and J gave up 6 bases; unmatched junction bases: 1.

The chain couples TRBV5-8 to TRBJ2-7; D ambiguous. The germline V and J ends were trimmed by 1 base and 4 bases, with 3 bases remaining between them. This CDR3 is 11 amino acids long. Germline CDR1 SGHTS, CDR2 YDEGEE. CDR3: CASSLRYEQYF. The CDR3 DNA reads TGTGCCAGCAGCTTGAGGTACGAGCAGTACTTC.

J is TRBJ1-5 and V is TRBV7-8; TRBD1 aligns across 8 bases. The V gene end was trimmed by 5 bases and the J gene end by 2 bases; junction bases not matched to a gene: 11. The CDR3 length is 17 residues. Germline values: CDR1 SGHVS, CDR2 FQNEAQ. CDR3 region: CASSVRYGTGGNQPQHF. As DNA, the CDR3 is TGTGCCAGCAGCGTAAGATACGGGACAGGAGGCAATCAGCCCCAGCATTTT.

The V call is TRBV7-9, the J call TRBJ2-1; 9 bases align to TRBD2. Germline V gives CDR1 SEHNR, CDR2 FQNEAQ (reference sequence). V was pared by 5 bases and J by 3 bases, with 8 bases of the junction left unmatched. This CDR3 region has 16 residues. The CDR3 region is CASSDRQTSGYNEQFF. The CDR3 nucleotides are TGTGCCAGCAGCGACAGACAGACTAGCGGCTACAATGAGCAGTTCTTC.

The chain combines TRBV2 with TRBJ2-7; no definite D call. Germline CDR1 SNHLY, CDR2 FYNNEI. The CDR3 has 16 residues. The V and J ends lost 4 bases and 0 bases respectively, with 16 bases between them. CDR3 sequence: CASSAGSGSSSYEQYF. The CDR3 DNA reads as TGTGCCAGCAGTGCAGGTTCAGGCAGTAGCTCCTACGAGCAGTACTTC.

The J gene is TRBJ1-3, the V gene TRBV28; D remains ambiguous. Germline V gene lookup returns CDR1 MDHEN and CDR2 SYDVKM. The CDR3 contains 15 residues. The V gene lost 5 bases and the J gene lost 5 bases, with 16 bases spanning the gap. CDR3 bases: TGTGCCAGCAGTCCGGCCCCAGGCTCGAGAAACACCATATATTTT. It is translated as CASSPAPGSRNTIYF.

This chain joins TRBV29-1 and TRBJ2-2, with unresolved D. CDR1 and CDR2 from the germline V gene are SQVTM and ANQGSEA. This CDR3 has 12 residues. The V end was cut by 5 bases, the J end by 4 bases, with 8 bases between. The CDR3 coding sequence is TGCAGCGTTAGCAGTGGCACCGGGGAGCTGTTTTTT. This translates into CSVSSGTGELFF.

The chain has TRBV5-1 and TRBJ2-5, with D perhaps TRBD2 (5 bases). CDR3 length: 14 amino acids. The V end lost 4 bases, the J end lost 5 bases, and 15 bases lay between the germline ends. Looked up from germline, CDR1 is SGHRS and CDR2 is YFSETQ. The CDR3 region has the DNA TGCGCCAGCAGCCGTGAGGGCGGGTCGGAGACCCAGTACTTC. Residues: CASSREGGSETQYF.

The chain joins TRBV9 to TRBJ2-3; 7 bases are shared with TRBD2. The junction had 7 bases not matched to a gene; V was cut back by 4 bases and J by 2 bases. Germline V lookup: CDR1 SGDLS, CDR2 YYNGEE. This CDR3 has 15 amino acids. CDR3 loop: CASSISGTNTDTQYF. CDR3 DNA sequence: TGTGCCAGCAGCATATCCGGGACTAACACAGATACGCAGTATTTT.

The chain has TRBV29-1 and TRBJ2-3; D gene unclear. CDR3 size: 13 residues. CDR1 and CDR2 (germline): SQVTM, ANQGSEA. The V and J ends lost 8 bases and 2 bases respectively, with 14 bases between them. This CDR3 reads CSIAGPLTDTQYF. The CDR3 DNA follows: TGCAGCATCGCCGGACCACTCACAGATACGCAGTATTTT.

The gene calls are TRBV28 and TRBJ2-1; no clear D gene. V lost 4 bases, J lost 7 bases, and 14 bases lay in between. The germline V gene has CDR1 MDHEN and CDR2 SYDVKM. The CDR3 is made up of 14 amino acids. DNA for the CDR3: TGTGCCAGCAGTTCCCCGGCCTCTCGGAATGAGCAGTTCTTC. Amino acid sequence: CASSSPASRNEQFF. Looking up the rest from reference TRBV28 and TRBJ2-1 gives the full variable domain: DVKVTQSSRYLVKRTGEKVFLECVQDMDHENMFWYRQDPGLGLRLIYFSYDVKMKEKGDIPEGYSVSREKKERFSLILESASTNQTSMYLCASSSPASRNEQFFGPGTRLTVL.

This chain links TRBV7-2 with TRBJ2-5; 11 positions agree with TRBD2. J gave up 3 bases and V 5 bases, and 5 bases lay outside the gene matches. This CDR3 contains 15 residues. Germline-derived CDR1 and CDR2 are SGHTA and FQGNSA. CDR3 bases: TGTGCCAGCAGCCCCCTGACTAGCGGGAAAGAGACCCAGTACTTC. Protein sequence: CASSPLTSGKETQYF.

The V call is TRBV7-9, the J call TRBJ2-3, with no clear D. Between the trimmed V and J ends, which lost 4 bases and 3 bases, there was a span of 11 bases. The CDR3 extends over 14 amino acids. Germline V CDR1 and CDR2: SEHNR, FQNEAQ (reference sequence). The CDR3 loop reads CASSSRLPTDTQYF. CDR3 DNA sequence: TGTGCCAGCAGCTCCCGCCTTCCTACAGATACGCAGTATTTT.

The J gene is TRBJ1-3, the V gene TRBV6-5; D remains unclear. The germline V gene has CDR1 MNHEY and CDR2 SVGAGI. V was trimmed by 8 bases and J by 0 bases, leaving 8 bases between them. CDR3 size: 13 residues. The CDR3: CASRSYSGNTIYF. In DNA, the CDR3 is TGTGCCAGCCGGTCCTACTCTGGAAACACCATATATTTT.